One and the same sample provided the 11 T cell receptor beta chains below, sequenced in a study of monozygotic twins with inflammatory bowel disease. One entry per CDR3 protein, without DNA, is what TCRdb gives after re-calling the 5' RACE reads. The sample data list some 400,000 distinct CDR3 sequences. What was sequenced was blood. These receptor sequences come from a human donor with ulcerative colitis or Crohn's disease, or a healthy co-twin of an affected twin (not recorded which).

The CDR3 is CSVLTQSYEQYF. The chain links TRBV29-1 to TRBJ2-7. The CDR3 is 12 amino acids. Germline CDR1 and CDR2: SQVTM and ANQGSEA.

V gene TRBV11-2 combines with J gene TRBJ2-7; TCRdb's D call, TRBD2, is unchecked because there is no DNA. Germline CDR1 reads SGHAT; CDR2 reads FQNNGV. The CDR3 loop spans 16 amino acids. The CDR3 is CASSLNRAGTSYEQYF.

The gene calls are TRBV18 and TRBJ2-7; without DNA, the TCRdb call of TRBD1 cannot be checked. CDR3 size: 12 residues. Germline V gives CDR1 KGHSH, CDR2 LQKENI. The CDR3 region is CASSLARERQYF.

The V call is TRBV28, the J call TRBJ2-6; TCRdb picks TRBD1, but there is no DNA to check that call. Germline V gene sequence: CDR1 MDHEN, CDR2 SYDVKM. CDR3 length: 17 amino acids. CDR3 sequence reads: CASSLGGTYPGANVLTF.

The CDR3 region is CSAPSRKSSLHF. The chain carries TRBV20-1 and TRBJ1-6. Per germline, CDR1 DFQATT and CDR2 SNEGSKA (reference sequence). This CDR3 is 12 amino acids long.

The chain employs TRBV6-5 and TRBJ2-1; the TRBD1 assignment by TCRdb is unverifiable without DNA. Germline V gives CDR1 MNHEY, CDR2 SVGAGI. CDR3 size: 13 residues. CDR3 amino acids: CASFGSLHNEQFF.

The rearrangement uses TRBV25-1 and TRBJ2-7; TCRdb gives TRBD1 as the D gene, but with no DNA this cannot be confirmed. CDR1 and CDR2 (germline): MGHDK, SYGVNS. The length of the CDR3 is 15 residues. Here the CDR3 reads CASSESGDRAYEQYF.

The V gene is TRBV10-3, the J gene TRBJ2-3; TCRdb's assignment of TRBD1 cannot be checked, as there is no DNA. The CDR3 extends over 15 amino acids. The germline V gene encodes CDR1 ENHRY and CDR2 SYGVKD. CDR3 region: CAISEKAGVADTQYF.

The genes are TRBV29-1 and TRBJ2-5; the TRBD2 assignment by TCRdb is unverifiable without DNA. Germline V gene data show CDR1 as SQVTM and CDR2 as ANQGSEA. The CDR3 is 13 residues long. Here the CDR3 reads CSVPQGLGETQYF.

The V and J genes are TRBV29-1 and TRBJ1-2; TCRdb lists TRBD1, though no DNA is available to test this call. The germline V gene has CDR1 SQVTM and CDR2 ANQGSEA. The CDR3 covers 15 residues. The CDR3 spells CSARLPGAPGYGYTF.

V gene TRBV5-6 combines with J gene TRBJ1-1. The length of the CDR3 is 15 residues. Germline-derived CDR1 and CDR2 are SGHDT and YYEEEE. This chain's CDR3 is CASSLRRALNTEAFF.